This record concerns one TCR beta chain sequence. The sample is drawn from a study of blood T cells in healthy people across ages. J lost 4 bases, V lost 6 bases, and 8 bases had no gene match. This CDR3 region has 14 residues. The germline gives CDR1 MDHEN, CDR2 SYDVKM. A sample-barcoded 5' primer and a J-beta primer mix were used in a second PCR of about 6 to 12 cycles. One entry per CDR3 protein, called by TCRdb with MiXCR from the 5' RACE reads. The sample lists nearly 800,000 distinct CDR3 sequences, around a quarter seen once, with more than 3% in the top ten. This sample also belongs to another study, concerning T cells of mothers and their children.

The TCR originated in a boy between 10 and 17 years old in good health. The source material was blood. V and J are TRBV28 and TRBJ2-7, with 8 bases that match TRBD2. This CDR3 reads CASRVAGNSYEQYF. CDR3 DNA: TGTGCCAGCAGGGTAGCGGGAAACTCTTACGAGCAGTACTTC.